Below, 21 T cell receptor beta chains from the same sample are listed, as sequenced in a study of blood T cell repertoires in COVID-19. Assay: immunoSEQ multiplex PCR; the TCRdb copy retains only in-frame clones and omits some. The table shows fewer than 400,000 clones, with roughly nine tenths occurring only once. Source material: PBMCs or T cells enriched from blood (not recorded which). The receptors derive from a woman aged 25 to 39 who had recovered from COVID-19.

The V gene is TRBV11-2, the J gene TRBJ1-2, with 12 nucleotides matching TRBD1. Germline V gene sequence: CDR1 SGHAT, CDR2 FQNNGV. The ends lost 4 bases at V and 3 bases at J; junction bases unmatched: 12. The CDR3 is 18 amino acids. In nucleotides, the CDR3 is TGTGCCAGCAGCTCCTACCGGGACAGGGGGCGCCGGGACTATGGCTACACCTTC. This gives the protein CASSSYRDRGRRDYGYTF.

The chain uses TRBV27 and TRBJ2-7; 7 bases are shared with TRBD2. The V segment lost 6 bases and the J segment 3 bases; nucleotides outside the gene matches: 14. The CDR3 sequence is 16 residues long. CDR1 is MNHEY, CDR2 SMNVEV, per germline (reference sequence). The CDR3 loop reads CASRRLSGGRGYEQYF. The CDR3 coding sequence is TGTGCCAGCAGAAGGTTGTCAGGCGGGAGAGGCTACGAGCAGTACTTC.

The chain links TRBV29-1 to TRBJ1-2, with 8 bases matching TRBD1. Germline values: CDR1 SQVTM, CDR2 ANQGSEA. The ends lost 4 bases at V and 6 bases at J; junction bases unmatched: 4. The CDR3 is made up of 12 amino acids. The CDR3 sequence is CSVGRGRDGYTF. For the CDR3, the DNA is TGCAGCGTTGGCAGGGGGCGGGATGGCTACACCTTC.

The V and J genes are TRBV7-9 and TRBJ2-7; no clear D. Germline loops: CDR1 SEHNR, CDR2 FQNEAQ (reference sequence). Trimming left V 4 bases short and J 4 bases short, with 11 bases between. This CDR3 has 13 residues. CDR3 amino acids: CASSSNPGYEQYF. CDR3 sequence (DNA): TGTGCCAGCAGCTCAAACCCAGGTTACGAGCAGTACTTC. The entire variable domain, with the rest obtained from reference TRBV7-9 and TRBJ2-7, is as follows: DTGVSQNPRHKITKRGQNVTFRCDPISEHNRLYWYRQTLGQGPEFLTYFQNEAQLEKSRLLSDRFSAERPKGSFSTLEIQRTEQGDSAMYLCASSSNPGYEQYFGPGTRLTVT.

This sequence joins TRBV9 and TRBJ1-1, with 7 bases lining up with TRBD1. The CDR3 is 13 amino acids. V dropped 3 bases and J dropped 5; count of bases not matched to a gene: 4. Germline V gene sequence: CDR1 SGDLS, CDR2 YYNGEE. CDR3 in amino acids: CASSATGKTEAFF. DNA of the CDR3: TGTGCCAGCAGCGCGACAGGGAAAACTGAAGCTTTCTTT.

J is TRBJ1-3 and V is TRBV18; D may be TRBD1 (6 bases). This CDR3 has 18 amino acids. CDR1 is KGHSH and CDR2 is LQKENI in the germline V gene. Between the trimmed V and J ends, which lost 4 bases and 0 bases, there was a span of 19 bases. The CDR3 region is CASSQATGPPFSGNTIYF. In nucleotides, the CDR3 is TGTGCCAGCTCACAAGCGACAGGTCCACCTTTCTCTGGAAACACCATATATTTT.

The gene calls are TRBV6-2 or TRBV6-3 and TRBJ2-7; TRBD1 aligns across 8 bases. In germline, CDR1 is MNHEY, CDR2 SVGEGT. The CDR3 sequence is 13 residues long. The J segment lost 6 bases and the V segment lost 5 bases, leaving 6 bases of the junction unmatched. CDR3 DNA: TGTGCCAGCAGTCATGGACAGGGCTCCGAGCAGTACTTC. This codes for CASSHGQGSEQYF.

V gene TRBV2 combines with J gene TRBJ2-5; the match to TRBD2 covers 12 bases. CDR3 length equals 20 residues. Germline-derived CDR1 and CDR2 are SNHLY and FYNNEI. Unmatched junction bases numbered 20, after V lost 5 bases and J lost 4 bases. The DNA for the CDR3 is TGTGCCAGCAGTACGGAATCCCTAGCGGGAGGGCCATACGGGGGAGAGACCCAGTACTTC. It encodes CASSTESLAGGPYGGETQYF.

The chain is built from TRBV27 and TRBJ2-7; possible D gene TRBD1, 6 bases. CDR3 length equals 13 residues. Trimming removed 3 bases at V and 3 bases at J, with 9 bases between. From germline, CDR1 is MNHEY and CDR2 SMNVEV (reference sequence). The CDR3 DNA is TGTGCCAGCAGTTTGGACAGAAGCTACGAGCAGTACTTC. It translates to CASSLDRSYEQYF.

This clone has just one count. The V gene is TRBV9, the J gene TRBJ2-7, with D maybe TRBD1 (5 bases). Germline CDR1 SGDLS, CDR2 YYNGEE. Trimming removed 0 bases at V and 0 bases at J, with 10 bases between. The CDR3 runs 15 residues. The CDR3 bases are TGTGCCAGCAGCGTAGGGCAGGGTGTCTCCTACGAGCAGTACTTC. Protein product: CASSVGQGVSYEQYF.

The chain is built from TRBV9 and TRBJ2-1; D is uncertain. Trimming shortened V by 3 bases and J by 4 bases, and 14 bases separated the two germline ends. Germline V gene sequence: CDR1 SGDLS, CDR2 YYNGEE. This CDR3 contains 15 residues. CDR3 protein: CASSAQVPQYNEQFF. CDR3 in DNA: TGTGCCAGCAGCGCCCAGGTTCCTCAATACAATGAGCAGTTCTTC.

The chain recombines TRBV28 with TRBJ2-3, with D maybe TRBD1 (6 bases). The CDR3 is 16 residues long. Germline CDR1 reads MDHEN; CDR2 reads SYDVKM. Trimming removed 4 bases at V and 1 base at J, with 15 bases between. CDR3 in amino acids: CASSSLGGEGTDTQYF. The CDR3 coding sequence is TGTGCCAGCAGTTCCCTAGGGGGAGAGGGCACAGATACGCAGTATTTT.

The rearrangement joins TRBV2 to TRBJ1-3; D ambiguous. The germline V gene has CDR1 SNHLY and CDR2 FYNNEI. Trimming cost V 5 bases and J 0 bases, with 8 bases left between them. CDR3 size: 14 residues. Here the CDR3 DNA reads TGTGCCAGCAGTCAGATGATCTCTGGAAACACCATATATTTT. The encoded protein is CASSQMISGNTIYF.

The V and J genes are TRBV9 and TRBJ2-7; 7 bases line up with TRBD2. The CDR3 contains 15 residues. The V gene's germline CDR1 is SGDLS and CDR2 YYNGEE. V was clipped by 0 bases and J by 1 base; unmatched bases: 4. CDR3 in amino acids: CASSVDSGRSYEQYF. The CDR3 DNA is TGTGCCAGCAGCGTAGATAGCGGGCGATCCTACGAGCAGTACTTC.

V and J are TRBV2 and TRBJ2-7; D possibly corresponds to TRBD2 (5 bases). The CDR3 totals 15 residues. CDR1 is SNHLY and CDR2 is FYNNEI in the germline V gene. The V and J ends lost 4 bases and 2 bases respectively, with 15 bases between them. CDR3 bases: TGTGCCAGCAGTGTCGTCGATAGCGTCCCCTACGAGCAGTACTTC. Amino acid sequence: CASSVVDSVPYEQYF.

DNA for the CDR3: TGTGCCAGCTCCCAAGGGACAGGGAAGAACACTGAAGCTTTCTTT. Translated, it gives CASSQGTGKNTEAFF. The gene calls are TRBV18 and TRBJ1-1; 9 bases agree with TRBD1. Trimming took 6 bases from V and 1 from J; bases not matched to a gene: 6. The germline gives CDR1 KGHSH, CDR2 LQKENI. The CDR3 has 15 residues.

The V call is TRBV12-3 or TRBV12-4, the J call TRBJ1-2; unclear D gene. The CDR3 loop spans 12 amino acids. V lost 2 bases, J lost 6 bases, and 7 bases lay in between. CDR3 DNA sequence: TGTGCCAGCAGTTTATATCCGGATGGCTACACCTTC. Encoded protein: CASSLYPDGYTF.

This chain connects TRBV5-1 to TRBJ2-5; 9 bases are shared with TRBD1. V shed 0 bases and J 5 bases; nucleotides not matched to a gene: 5. CDR3 length equals 15 residues. Germline CDR1 is SGHRS and CDR2 is YFSETQ. The CDR3 region is CASSLGGQGIETQYF. As DNA, the CDR3 is TGCGCCAGCAGCTTGGGGGGACAGGGAATTGAGACCCAGTACTTC. Using reference TRBV5-1 and TRBJ2-5 for the parts outside the CDR3, the full variable domain is KAGVTQTPRYLIKTRGQQVTLSCSPISGHRSVSWYQQTPGQGLQFLFEYFSETQRNKGNFPGRFSGRQFSNSRSEMNVSTLELGDSALYLCASSLGGQGIETQYFGPGTRLLVL.

The chain is built from TRBV5-1 and TRBJ1-3; a weak D match, TRBD1 (5 bases). The CDR3 is 14 amino acids. V was pared by 4 bases and J by 0 bases, with 8 bases between. CDR1 and CDR2 from the germline V gene are SGHRS and YFSETQ. The CDR3 nucleotides are TGCGCCAGCAGCGTTGACAGCTCTGGAAACACCATATATTTT. Translating gives CASSVDSSGNTIYF.

This rearrangement joins TRBV28 to TRBJ2-5, with 12 bases identical to TRBD2. This CDR3 region has 15 residues. Trimming removed 5 bases from V and 4 bases from J; junction bases left unmatched: 5. Germline CDR1 is MDHEN and CDR2 is SYDVKM. Here the CDR3 DNA reads TGTGCCAGCAGTACACTAGCGGGAGGTACAGAGACCCAGTACTTC. This codes for CASSTLAGGTETQYF.

The chain has TRBV7-2 and TRBJ2-1; 11 bases fit TRBD2. Germline lookup yields CDR1 SGHTA and CDR2 FQGNSA. The CDR3 runs 16 residues. With V trimmed by 5 bases and J by 9 bases, 12 bases remained unmatched. In DNA, the CDR3 is TGTGCCAGCAGCGCCCTAGCGGGGGGAGGGTTGAGTGAGCAGTTCTTC. It is translated as CASSALAGGGLSEQFF.